One and the same sample provided the 17 T cell receptor beta chains below, sequenced in a study of blood T cells in healthy people across ages. A second PCR of 7 to 11 cycles used a sample-barcoded 5' primer and a J-beta primer mix. TCRdb redid the calling of the 5' RACE reads with MiXCR, one entry per CDR3 protein. The table has around 800,000 distinct CDR3 sequences, around 45% seen once. Specimen: blood. The receptors were gathered from a man older than 75 in good health.

In regard to this clonotype: At one end the junction does not follow the germline gene, possibly because of a read error. The chain joins TRBV12-3 or TRBV12-4 to TRBJ2-3, with 7 bases lining up with TRBD2. The CDR3 is 14 residues long. CDR3 in amino acids: CASIVGGRTDTQYF. In DNA form, the CDR3 reads TGTGCTAGCATTGTGGGGGGGAGAACAGATACGCAGTATTTT.

This clonotype was counted at least ten times. V usage is TRBV9 and J usage is TRBJ1-2; D uncertain. In germline, CDR1 is SGDLS, CDR2 YYNGEE. The CDR3 consists of 14 residues. The germline V and J ends were trimmed by 3 bases and 1 base, with 10 bases remaining between them. The CDR3 coding sequence is TGTGCCAGCAGCGCGGACTACCTTAACTATGGCTACACCTTC. Translated: CASSADYLNYGYTF. Full variable domain (missing parts from reference TRBV9 and TRBJ1-2): DSGVTQTPKHLITATGQRVTLRCSPRSGDLSVYWYQQSLDQGLQFLIQYYNGEERAKGNILERFSAQQFPDLHSELNLSSLELGDSALYFCASSADYLNYGYTFGSGTRLTVV.

This clonotype was recorded many times. CDR3 amino acids: CSASWREGTANEQFF. The CDR3 DNA is TGCAGTGCTAGCTGGAGGGAGGGTACTGCGAATGAGCAGTTCTTC. V gene TRBV20-1 combines with J gene TRBJ2-1, with 7 bases aligning to TRBD2. Trimming cost V 3 bases and J 7 bases; bases outside gene matches: 12. Germline values: CDR1 DFQATT, CDR2 SNEGSKA (reference sequence). The CDR3 has 15 residues.

Details on this clonotype: A read error may account for a junction end that differs from germline. The V and J genes are TRBV6-6 and TRBJ1-4; 8 bases are shared with TRBD1. The germline gives CDR1 MNHNY, CDR2 SVGAGI (reference sequence). The CDR3 has 15 amino acids. CDR3 DNA: TGTGCCAGCAGGGGCCTCGACAGGGGTAATGAAAAACCGTTTTTT. Translated: CASRGLDRGNEKPFF.

This clonotype was observed a handful of times. J is TRBJ2-7 and V is TRBV10-3; TRBD1 agrees at 11 bases. The CDR3 is 16 residues long. Germline V lookup: CDR1 ENHRY, CDR2 SYGVKD. The trim removed 4 bases at V and 5 bases at J, leaving 10 bases unmatched. The CDR3 bases are TGTGCCATCAGTGTGAGCGCGGGACAGGGGGTCGACGAGCAGTACTTC. Translation gives CAISVSAGQGVDEQYF.

This clonotype turned up a few times. The chain recombines TRBV10-1 with TRBJ2-6; D is ambiguous. Germline CDR1 reads WNHNN; CDR2 reads SYGVQD (reference sequence). This CDR3 region has 15 residues. V was clipped by 0 bases and J by 4 bases, with 7 bases between them. The CDR3 is CASSESRAGANVLTF. As DNA, the CDR3 is TGCGCCAGCAGTGAGTCACGAGCCGGGGCCAACGTCCTGACTTTC.

The chain combines TRBV20-1 with TRBJ1-5; D remains ambiguous. With 0 bases removed from V and 7 bases from J, the gap between germline ends came to 7 bases. Germline loops: CDR1 DFQATT, CDR2 SNEGSKA (reference sequence). The CDR3 has 12 amino acids. CDR3 region: CSARDDGQPQHF. CDR3 sequence (DNA): TGCAGTGCTAGAGATGATGGGCAGCCCCAGCATTTT.

This clonotype has ten or more counts. V and J are TRBV20-1 and TRBJ2-7, with 10 bases matching TRBD2. V gave up 3 bases and J gave up 9 bases; unmatched junction bases: 8. The germline V gene has CDR1 DFQATT and CDR2 SNEGSKA (reference sequence). This CDR3 spans 13 amino acids. The chain's CDR3 is CSASLASGSGQYF. In DNA, the CDR3 is TGCAGTGCTAGTTTGGCTAGCGGGAGTGGGCAGTACTTC.

The count of this clonotype is one. The rearrangement joins TRBV20-1 to TRBJ2-1, with D hard to call. CDR1 is DFQATT and CDR2 is SNEGSKA in the germline V gene (reference sequence). V dropped 3 bases and J dropped 0 bases, with 15 bases sitting between them. The CDR3 extends over 16 amino acids. This chain's CDR3 is CSASRLDISSYNEQFF. In DNA form, the CDR3 reads TGCAGTGCTAGTCGGCTAGACATCTCCTCCTACAATGAGCAGTTCTTC.

Here the CDR3 DNA reads TGTGCCAGCAGTTACACTTATAGGGACAGGGGCACCGCCAAAAACATTCAGTACTTC. Amino acid sequence: CASSYTYRDRGTAKNIQYF. V and J are TRBV6-5 and TRBJ2-4; TRBD1 matches 10 bases. The trim removed 2 bases at V and 1 base at J, leaving 11 bases unmatched. CDR1 and CDR2 from the germline V gene are MNHEY and SVGAGI. The CDR3 length is 19 residues.

This sequence joins TRBV10-3 and TRBJ2-1; D uncertain. In germline, CDR1 is ENHRY, CDR2 SYGVKD. This CDR3 spans 15 amino acids. Trimming shortened V by 4 bases and J by 5 bases, and 15 bases separated the two germline ends. CDR3 nucleotides: TGTGCCATCAGTGGGGTCGGCACTACTCACAATGAGCAGTTCTTC. Protein sequence: CAISGVGTTHNEQFF.

This clonotype was picked up a small number of times. The V call is TRBV25-1, the J call TRBJ1-1, with D maybe TRBD1 (5 bases). Trimming removed 5 bases from V and 10 bases from J, with 8 bases in between. The CDR3 has 10 residues. Germline V gives CDR1 MGHDK, CDR2 SYGVNS. The chain's CDR3 is CASSQGVAFF. CDR3 bases: TGTGCCAGCAGTCAGGGTGTAGCTTTCTTT.

The rearrangement joins TRBV4-2 to TRBJ2-1; no clear D gene. Trimming removed 1 base at V and 4 bases at J, with 8 bases between. The CDR3 sequence is 14 residues long. CDR1 and CDR2 (germline): LGHNA, YNFKEQ. The CDR3 sequence: CASSQASFYNEQFF. As DNA, the CDR3 is TGTGCCAGCAGCCAAGCTTCCTTTTACAATGAGCAGTTCTTC.

CDR3 sequence: CSANLVGLSFVTQYF. CDR3 DNA: TGCAGTGCTAACCTCGTGGGACTGAGCTTTGTGACCCAGTACTTC. The rearrangement links TRBV20-1 to TRBJ2-5, with D tentatively TRBD2 (6 bases). In germline, CDR1 is DFQATT, CDR2 SNEGSKA (reference sequence). The CDR3 runs to 15 residues. V was cut by 4 bases and J by 7 bases, with 22 bases left in between.

The V call is TRBV12-3 or TRBV12-4, the J call TRBJ2-7; D is perhaps TRBD1 or TRBD2 (7 bases each). Trimming took 7 bases from V and 6 from J, leaving 19 bases between them. The CDR3 is 14 amino acids. CDR3 region: CASTLGQRGVEQYF. The CDR3 region has the DNA TGTGCCAGCACCTTGGGACAGCGGGGTGTCGAGCAGTACTTC.

The gene calls are TRBV29-1 and TRBJ2-1, with D possibly TRBD2 on 6 matching bases. With 4 bases removed from V and 9 bases from J, the gap between germline ends came to 16 bases. Looked up from germline, CDR1 is SQVTM and CDR2 is ANQGSEA. This CDR3 has 13 amino acids. The CDR3 DNA sequence: TGCAGCGTTGCTCTGGCGGGACGAGGTGAGCAGTTCTTC. It codes for CSVALAGRGEQFF.

CDR3 coding DNA: TGTGCCATCAGTGAGGCTAGGACAGGCGACCTCTCTGGGGCCAACGTCCTGACTTTC. This codes for CAISEARTGDLSGANVLTF. The chain recombines TRBV10-3 with TRBJ2-6; 7 nucleotides line up with TRBD1. Trimming removed 2 bases from V and 0 bases from J; junction bases left unmatched: 10. CDR3 length: 19 amino acids. Germline loops: CDR1 ENHRY, CDR2 SYGVKD.